This TCR beta chain originates from a study of T cell repertoires in cytomegalovirus infection. Whole-study context: CMV infection plus the matching HLA type was flagged by public TCR beta signatures. The study, taken as a whole, reports: In two of eight donors, the top clonotype was HLA-C-restricted CMV-specific. Cumulative public TCR beta family frequency identified CMV carriers with the relevant HLA.

This clonotype was counted many times. Its matching antigen is unknown. In TCRdb, the reads were re-called with MiXCR into one record per CDR3 protein. The table includes around 290,000 distinct CDR3 sequences, about 23% detected once. The CDR3 sequence is 15 residues long. The V gene's germline CDR1 is MDHEN and CDR2 SYDVKM. Deletions cut 7 bases from V and 0 bases from J, with 13 bases between. Sample: PBMCs. This chain uses TRBV28 with TRBJ1-5, with D perhaps TRBD1 (5 bases). The TCR sequence derives from a human donor in good health (CMV status not recorded). Some clones in this sample may be carry-over from other donors' samples. DNA for the CDR3: TGTGCCAGCATTAAAAGTAGGGGTAGCAATCAGCCCCAGCATTTT. Residues: CASIKSRGSNQPQHF.